A single sample gave rise to the 25 T cell receptor beta chains below, sequenced in a study of T-cell reconstitution after alpha-beta-depleted transplantation in children. Preparation of the TCRbeta library involved a method that used unique molecular identifiers. One entry per CDR3 protein results from TCRdb running MiXCR on the PCR reads. The sample has 190,000 or so distinct CDR3 sequences; 6.5% to 7.5% are singletons. The sequences come from PBMCs from the stem cell graft donor, collected from the stem cell graft. The receptors here all came from a human donor who donated a stem cell graft to a child with Wiskott-Aldrich syndrome.

This clonotype was picked up many times. V is TRBV4-2 and J is TRBJ2-1, with D possibly matching TRBD2 (7 bases). CDR1 is LGHNA and CDR2 is YNFKEQ in the germline V gene. V was pared by 0 bases and J by 8 bases, with 29 bases between. This CDR3 contains 20 residues. This CDR3 is CASSQDRDRLRGASRYEQFF. DNA for the CDR3: TGTGCCAGCAGCCAAGACCGCGATAGACTACGGGGGGCGTCTCGCTATGAGCAGTTCTTC.

The rearrangement links TRBV5-1 to TRBJ2-1; D gene unclear. The germline V gene encodes CDR1 SGHRS and CDR2 YFSETQ. CDR3 length: 17 residues. Trimming stripped 3 bases from V and 0 bases from J, with 16 bases between. This CDR3 reads CASSYLFGESSYNEQFF. The CDR3 region has the DNA TGCGCCAGCAGCTACCTTTTTGGAGAAAGCTCCTACAATGAGCAGTTCTTC.

The V gene is TRBV6-1, the J gene TRBJ2-5; D gene uncertain. CDR1 MNHNS and CDR2 SASEGT come from the germline V gene. This CDR3 is 14 amino acids long. The V and J ends lost 6 bases and 1 base respectively, with 12 bases between them. The CDR3 protein is CASRQNSFQETQYF. The CDR3 DNA reads TGTGCCAGCAGACAGAACAGCTTCCAAGAGACCCAGTACTTC.

The rearrangement links TRBV2 to TRBJ1-1, with D maybe TRBD1 (5 bases). Trimming cost V 6 bases and J 3 bases, with 11 bases left between them. CDR3 size: 13 residues. Germline loops: CDR1 SNHLY, CDR2 FYNNEI. CDR3 residues: CASRTRVHTEAFF. The CDR3 nucleotides read TGTGCCAGCAGGACCAGGGTACACACTGAAGCTTTCTTT.

This clonotype was counted many times. The chain recombines TRBV29-1 with TRBJ1-2, with D possibly being TRBD1 (5 bases). Germline lookup yields CDR1 SQVTM and CDR2 ANQGSEA. This CDR3 has 11 amino acids. With 4 bases removed from V and 8 bases from J, the gap between germline ends came to 11 bases. Here the CDR3 DNA reads TGCAGCGTTGGCCTTAGGGACGGCTACACCTTC. It specifies CSVGLRDGYTF.

In its sample, this clonotype was seen many times. The rearrangement links TRBV19 to TRBJ2-3; TRBD2 matches 9 bases. After removal of 8 bases from V and 4 bases from J, the junction contained 10 bases not matched to a gene. Looked up from germline, CDR1 is LNHDA and CDR2 is SQIVND (reference sequence). There are 15 residues in the CDR3. The CDR3 DNA is TGTGCCAGTTCCTACGGACTAGCGTATTCAGATACGCAGTATTTT. This translates into CASSYGLAYSDTQYF. Using reference TRBV19 and TRBJ2-3 for the parts outside the CDR3, the full variable domain is DGGITQSPKYLFRKEGQNVTLSCEQNLNHDAMYWYRQDPGQGLRLIYYSQIVNDFQKGDIAEGYSVSREKKESFPLTVTSAQKNPTAFYLCASSYGLAYSDTQYFGPGTRLTVL.

The V and J genes are TRBV9 and TRBJ2-5; D remains unclear. CDR3 length: 17 amino acids. The V gene lost 3 bases and the J gene lost 3 bases, with 21 bases spanning the gap. CDR1 is SGDLS, CDR2 YYNGEE, per germline. This chain's CDR3 is CASSATPPRAGEETQYF. For the CDR3, the DNA is TGTGCCAGCAGCGCCACCCCCCCCCGGGCCGGAGAAGAGACCCAGTACTTC.

This clonotype was observed a handful of times. The rearrangement uses TRBV18 and TRBJ2-7; D is uncertain. The V gene lost 0 bases and the J gene lost 6 bases, with 6 bases spanning the gap. The CDR3 is made up of 12 amino acids. CDR1 and CDR2 (germline): KGHSH, LQKENI. The CDR3 is CASSPPSAEQYF. CDR3 DNA sequence: TGTGCCAGCTCACCACCGTCGGCCGAGCAGTACTTC. Based on the CDR3 plus reference TRBV18 and TRBJ2-7, the full variable domain is NAGVMQNPRHLVRRRGQEARLRCSPMKGHSHVYWYRQLPEEGLKFMVYLQKENIIDESGMPKERFSAEFPKEGPSILRIQQVVRGDSAAYFCASSPPSAEQYFGPGTRLTVT.

The sample holds many counts of this clonotype. The chain uses TRBV6-5 and TRBJ1-1, with D possibly being TRBD1 (5 bases). The CDR3 covers 14 residues. Germline-derived CDR1 and CDR2 are MNHEY and SVGAGI. V lost 6 bases and J 1 base, leaving 12 bases between the germline ends. The CDR3 coding sequence is TGTGCCAGCAGGCCGGAGGGGCGGAACACTGAAGCTTTCTTT. It encodes CASRPEGRNTEAFF.

Comment on this clonotype: A much larger clone differs by one base, so this may be a read error. This chain uses TRBV6-1 with TRBJ1-2; D gene ambiguous. The CDR3 has 13 amino acids. The V gene's germline CDR1 is MNHNS and CDR2 SASEGT. CDR3 nucleotide sequence: TGTGCCTGCAGTGATCCGACCCCGGGCGGCTACACCTTC. Amino acids: CACSDPTPGGYTF.

The table lists this clonotype with many counts. The chain employs TRBV12-3 or TRBV12-4 and TRBJ1-1, with 9 bases that match TRBD1. With 6 bases clipped from V and 11 bases from J, the junction kept 10 bases outside the gene matches. CDR3 length equals 13 residues. CDR3 coding DNA: TGTGCCAGCAGCCCCGGGACAGGGTCTTGGGCTTTCTTT. Translated: CASSPGTGSWAFF.

This clonotype was seen at least ten times. The chain couples TRBV12-3 or TRBV12-4 to TRBJ2-5; D not resolved. The V gene lost 5 bases and the J gene lost 5 bases, with 15 bases spanning the gap. CDR3 size: 14 residues. This CDR3 is CASSPHLGRETQYF. For the CDR3, the DNA is TGTGCCAGCAGTCCCCACTTGGGTAGGGAGACCCAGTACTTC.

This clonotype has a count of ten or more. The chain uses TRBV12-3 or TRBV12-4 and TRBJ1-1; 10 nucleotides line up with TRBD1. Trimming took 6 bases from V and 4 from J; bases not matched to a gene: 2. CDR3 length: 13 residues. This CDR3 is CASRGQGVTEAFF. CDR3 DNA sequence: TGTGCCAGCAGAGGACAGGGGGTCACTGAAGCTTTCTTT.

In this sample, this clonotype turned up many times. The chain uses TRBV6-1 and TRBJ1-6, with D possibly TRBD1 on 5 matching bases. V was cut by 5 bases and J by 2 bases, with 19 bases left in between. CDR3 length: 18 residues. The V gene's germline CDR1 is MNHNS and CDR2 SASEGT. The CDR3 DNA is TGTGCCAGCAGTCGAGAGGTCCCCGTGGGGCCCTATAATTCACCCCTCCACTTT. As protein: CASSREVPVGPYNSPLHF.

This chain joins TRBV6-6 and TRBJ1-5; D ambiguous. Germline CDR1 is MNHNY and CDR2 is SVGAGI (reference sequence). V was trimmed by 2 bases and J by 7 bases, leaving 9 bases between them. The CDR3 has 13 residues. The CDR3 nucleotides are TGTGCCAGCAGTTACGTTGGTAGCCAGCCCCAGCATTTT. Its protein is CASSYVGSQPQHF.

This clonotype came up many times. V gene TRBV5-1 combines with J gene TRBJ2-5, with D unclear. CDR3 length equals 12 residues. Trimming took off 4 bases at V and 2 bases at J, with 6 bases between the two ends. Germline V lookup: CDR1 SGHRS, CDR2 YFSETQ. CDR3 sequence (DNA): TGCGCCAGCAGCGGCAGTCAAGAGACCCAGTACTTC. Protein: CASSGSQETQYF.

This clonotype was detected many times. The chain links TRBV5-1 to TRBJ2-5; D is possibly TRBD2 (6 bases). Germline CDR1 reads SGHRS; CDR2 reads YFSETQ. The V end was cut by 7 bases, the J end by 2 bases, with 18 bases between. The CDR3 contains 15 residues. CDR3 residues: CASLGGSGIQETQYF. In nucleotides, the CDR3 is TGCGCCAGCTTGGGAGGTAGCGGAATACAAGAGACCCAGTACTTC.

This clonotype was recorded many times. The genes are TRBV25-1 and TRBJ2-5, with TRBD1 identical over 8 bases. The length of the CDR3 is 13 residues. The V gene end was trimmed by 3 bases and the J gene end by 7 bases; junction bases not matched to a gene: 4. Germline CDR1 reads MGHDK; CDR2 reads SYGVNS. The CDR3 reads CASSDRGQGTQYF. The CDR3 coding sequence is TGTGCCAGCAGTGACAGGGGGCAGGGGACCCAGTACTTC. Complete variable domain (other parts from reference TRBV25-1 and TRBJ2-5): EADIYQTPRYLVIGTGKKITLECSQTMGHDKMYWYQQDPGMELHLIHYSYGVNSTEKGDLSSESTVSRIRTEHFPLTLESARPSHTSQYLCASSDRGQGTQYFGPGTRLLVL.

This clonotype showed up many times. A read error may produce the germline difference seen at one junction end. The CDR3 DNA follows: TGCGCCAGCAGATTGGCTGATGAGCAGTTCTTC. Amino acid sequence: CASRLADEQFF. The chain employs TRBV5-1 and TRBJ2-1, with D unresolved. Germline-derived CDR1 and CDR2 are SGHRS and YFSETQ. The CDR3 is made up of 11 amino acids.

This clonotype has just a few counts. The CDR3 bases are TGTGCCAGCTCACCACCTCTTAGGGACAGGGGTTGGCGGCGGAACGCGGAGACCCAGTACTTC. It is translated as CASSPPLRDRGWRRNAETQYF. This chain connects TRBV18 to TRBJ2-5; 10 bases match TRBD1. The CDR3 runs to 21 residues. From germline, CDR1 is KGHSH and CDR2 LQKENI. The V and J ends lost 0 bases and 5 bases, in that order; junction bases with no gene match: 21.

This clonotype was counted only a few times. As DNA, the CDR3 is TGTGCCAGCAGTGCGGCAGAGAACACCGGGGAGCTGTTTTTT. Translated, it gives CASSAAENTGELFF. This chain links TRBV2 with TRBJ2-2, with D uncertain. V lost 4 bases to trimming and J lost 1 base, with 7 bases between them. This CDR3 region has 14 residues. The germline gives CDR1 SNHLY, CDR2 FYNNEI.

The genes are TRBV6-2 or TRBV6-3 and TRBJ2-1; D unresolved. The CDR3 length is 12 residues. Germline V CDR1 and CDR2: MNHEY, SVGEGT. Trimming removed 6 bases from V and 4 bases from J, with 7 bases in between. The CDR3 DNA reads TGTGCCAGCAGCCCTATGTACAATGAGCAGTTCTTC. Its protein product is CASSPMYNEQFF.

In this sample, this clonotype turned up many times. CDR3 protein: CSATAGVNTGELFF. CDR3 sequence (DNA): TGCAGTGCTACGGCGGGGGTGAACACCGGGGAGCTGTTTTTT. The chain uses TRBV20-1 and TRBJ2-2; 7 positions agree with TRBD2. V dropped 4 bases and J dropped 1; count of bases not matched to a gene: 3. The CDR3 has 14 amino acids. Germline V gives CDR1 DFQATT, CDR2 SNEGSKA (reference sequence).

This clonotype was recorded many times. This sequence joins TRBV15 and TRBJ1-6, with D unclear. This CDR3 comprises 15 residues. Germline assignment: CDR1 LNHNV and CDR2 YYDKDF (reference sequence). The V end was cut by 0 bases, the J end by 7 bases, with 10 bases between. The CDR3 region is CATSRERLTNSPLHF. The CDR3 region has the DNA TGTGCCACCAGCAGAGAAAGACTAACCAATTCACCCCTCCACTTT.

This clonotype was seen ten or more times. The DNA of the CDR3 is TGTGCCAGCAGTTCCCACAGTAGCACAGATACGCAGTATTTT. This translates into CASSSHSSTDTQYF. The chain links TRBV12-3 or TRBV12-4 to TRBJ2-3, with D hard to call. V lost 4 bases, J lost 0 bases, and 8 bases lay in between. The CDR3 has 14 amino acids.